One and the same sample provided the 25 T cell receptor beta chains below, sequenced in a study of CD8 T cells in Susac syndrome. When the RNA was reverse transcribed, random hexamers were used with an input of about 0.5 to 1 ug. TCRdb fed the immunoSEQ multiplex PCR reads into MiXCR, producing one record per CDR3 protein. The table has 150,000 to 200,000 distinct CDR3 sequences, approximately 93% seen once; the top ten hold approximately 0.098%. The sample comprised CD4+ T cells from PBMCs. These receptor sequences come from a human donor in good health.

The count of this clonotype is one. V gene TRBV7-9 combines with J gene TRBJ2-1; 10 positions agree with TRBD2. Germline V gives CDR1 SEHNR, CDR2 FQNEAQ (reference sequence). The CDR3 has 14 amino acids. Trimming removed 6 bases from V and 7 bases from J; junction bases left unmatched: 6. CDR3 protein: CASRESGGGNEQFF. The CDR3 DNA reads as TGTGCCAGCAGAGAAAGCGGGGGGGGAAATGAGCAGTTCTTC.

The V call is TRBV12-3 or TRBV12-4, the J call TRBJ1-1, with D maybe TRBD1 (5 bases). The CDR3 sequence is 14 residues long. Deletions cut 5 bases from V and 5 bases from J, with 15 bases between. CDR3 loop: CASSIRGERTEAFF. In nucleotides, the CDR3 is TGTGCCAGCAGTATACGGGGGGAACGGACTGAAGCTTTCTTT.

The chain links TRBV3-1 to TRBJ1-5, with D perhaps matching TRBD1 (5 bases). Germline V gene data show CDR1 as LGHDT and CDR2 as YNNKEL (reference sequence). V was shortened by 2 bases and J by 2 bases, with 7 bases between the two germline ends. The CDR3 consists of 14 residues. The chain's CDR3 is CASSQTGGNQPQHF. The CDR3 nucleotides read TGTGCCAGCAGCCAAACAGGCGGCAATCAGCCCCAGCATTTT. The entire variable domain, with the rest obtained from reference TRBV3-1 and TRBJ1-5, is as follows: DTAVSQTPKYLVTQMGNDKSIKCEQNLGHDTMYWYKQDSKKFLKIMFSYNNKELIINETVPNRFSPKSPDKAHLNLHINSLELGDSAVYFCASSQTGGNQPQHFGDGTRLSIL.

V is TRBV14 and J is TRBJ1-2; D is undetermined. CDR1 SGHDN and CDR2 FVKESK come from the germline V gene. This CDR3 spans 14 amino acids. V lost 8 bases to trimming and J lost 4 bases, with 17 bases between them. CDR3 DNA sequence: TGTGCCAGCTCCGGTGCCTCAAGGGTCTATGGCTACACCTTC. The encoded protein is CASSGASRVYGYTF.

The gene calls are TRBV5-6 and TRBJ2-3, with D possibly being TRBD1 or TRBD2 (5 bases each). Germline V gene lookup returns CDR1 SGHDT and CDR2 YYEEEE. The CDR3 is made up of 12 amino acids. Trimming cost V 3 bases and J 8 bases, with 10 bases left between them. The DNA for the CDR3 is TGTGCCAGCAGCTCGCCCGGGGCTACGCAGTATTTT. It codes for CASSSPGATQYF.

J is TRBJ1-2 and V is TRBV28; perhaps TRBD1 as D (6 bases). There are 16 residues in the CDR3. Germline CDR1 reads MDHEN; CDR2 reads SYDVKM. The ends were cut back, 2 bases at V and 4 bases at J, with 17 bases in the middle. CDR3 sequence: CASSLPGAGVGYGYTF. CDR3 bases: TGTGCCAGCAGTTTACCGGGCGCAGGGGTGGGCTATGGCTACACCTTC.

The chain couples TRBV9 to TRBJ1-1, with a tentative D call TRBD1 (5 bases). The V gene's germline CDR1 is SGDLS and CDR2 YYNGEE. The CDR3 consists of 14 residues. V gave up 3 bases and J gave up 2 bases, with 11 bases separating them. CDR3 in amino acids: CASSAGHPNTEAFF. The DNA for the CDR3 is TGTGCCAGCAGCGCTGGACACCCCAACACTGAAGCTTTCTTT.

This sequence joins TRBV12-3 or TRBV12-4 and TRBJ1-5; 7 bases are shared with TRBD1. The ends lost 7 bases at V and 3 bases at J; junction bases unmatched: 3. The CDR3 runs to 13 residues. The CDR3: CASMGQNNQPQHF. The CDR3 bases are TGTGCCAGCATGGGACAGAACAATCAGCCCCAGCATTTT.

This sequence joins TRBV2 and TRBJ2-5; TRBD2 is a possible D gene (7 bases). Germline V gene data show CDR1 as SNHLY and CDR2 as FYNNEI. This CDR3 has 14 amino acids. The V gene lost 5 bases and the J gene lost 5 bases, with 15 bases spanning the gap. For the CDR3, the DNA is TGTGCCAGCAGTCCCCCGGGGGGCAAGGAGACCCAGTACTTC. This encodes CASSPPGGKETQYF.

The chain links TRBV5-4 to TRBJ2-7; D possibly matches TRBD1 or TRBD2 (6 bases each). Between the trimmed V and J ends, which lost 4 bases and 2 bases, there was a span of 13 bases. The CDR3 is made up of 14 amino acids. Germline V gene sequence: CDR1 SGHNT, CDR2 YYREEE (reference sequence). CDR3 loop: CASSLWGAPYEQYF. CDR3 sequence (DNA): TGTGCCAGCAGCCTATGGGGGGCCCCCTACGAGCAGTACTTC.

The chain carries TRBV7-2 and TRBJ1-2; D is unclear. This CDR3 comprises 13 residues. The ends were cut back, 5 bases at V and 4 bases at J, with 11 bases in the middle. Germline V gene data show CDR1 as SGHTA and CDR2 as FQGNSA. This CDR3 reads CASSPVLGYGYTF. In DNA, the CDR3 is TGTGCCAGCAGCCCCGTCCTTGGCTATGGCTACACCTTC. The entire variable domain, with the rest obtained from reference TRBV7-2 and TRBJ1-2, is as follows: GAGVSQSPSNKVTEKGKDVELRCDPISGHTALYWYRQSLGQGLEFLIYFQGNSAPDKSGLPSDRFSAERTGGSVSTLTIQRTQQEDSAVYLCASSPVLGYGYTFGSGTRLTVV.

The chain is built from TRBV14 and TRBJ2-1, with TRBD1 matching over 7 bases. The germline CDR1 and CDR2 sequences are SGHDN and FVKESK. The CDR3 runs to 16 residues. Trimming cost V 0 bases and J 5 bases; bases outside gene matches: 7. Written as DNA, the CDR3 is TGTGCCAGCAGCCAAGATCTACGGGACAGACACAATGAGCAGTTCTTC. Protein: CASSQDLRDRHNEQFF.

This chain links TRBV19 with TRBJ2-7, with a tentative D call TRBD1 (6 bases). This CDR3 region has 14 residues. Trimming left V 4 bases short and J 3 bases short, with 13 bases between. The germline CDR1 and CDR2 sequences are LNHDA and SQIVND (reference sequence). CDR3 DNA sequence: TGTGCCAGTAGTACGGACACAGGGAGCTACGAGCAGTACTTC. Its protein product is CASSTDTGSYEQYF.

The rearrangement uses TRBV7-2 and TRBJ1-4; D unresolved. The CDR3 has 15 amino acids. Germline CDR1 is SGHTA and CDR2 is FQGNSA. Trimming shortened V by 4 bases and J by 1 base, and 10 bases separated the two germline ends. CDR3 residues: CASSSRTGTNEKLFF. The DNA of the CDR3 is TGTGCCAGCAGCTCCCGGACTGGAACTAATGAAAAACTGTTTTTT.

The chain links TRBV20-1 to TRBJ1-5; 9 positions agree with TRBD1. Germline V lookup: CDR1 DFQATT, CDR2 SNEGSKA (reference sequence). With V trimmed by 6 bases and J by 5 bases, 8 bases remained unmatched. This CDR3 is 14 amino acids long. The DNA of the CDR3 is TGCAGTGCGGCATCCGGGACAGGGCATCAGCCCCAGCATTTT. Translated, it gives CSAASGTGHQPQHF.

The rearrangement joins TRBV3-1 to TRBJ2-5, with TRBD2 matching over 7 bases. Germline V CDR1 and CDR2: LGHDT, YNNKEL (reference sequence). The CDR3 is 16 amino acids. Trimming took 1 base from V and 3 from J; bases not matched to a gene: 8. The CDR3 DNA is TGTGCCAGCAGCCAAGTAAAACTAGCGACGGAAGAGACCCAGTACTTC. Amino acid sequence: CASSQVKLATEETQYF.

The chain links TRBV6-5 to TRBJ1-1, with a tentative D call TRBD1 (5 bases). The V end was cut by 2 bases, the J end by 8 bases, with 9 bases between. Per germline, CDR1 MNHEY and CDR2 SVGAGI. The CDR3 contains 12 residues. CDR3 bases: TGTGCCAGCAGTTACCGCCGGGGGGAAGCTTTCTTT. Amino acid sequence: CASSYRRGEAFF.

This clonotype was observed once. The V call is TRBV3-1, the J call TRBJ2-7; D not resolved. The CDR3 contains 11 residues. CDR1 is LGHDT, CDR2 YNNKEL, per germline (reference sequence). V was pared by 4 bases and J by 6 bases, with 7 bases between. CDR3 in amino acids: CASSPLGEQYF. The CDR3 nucleotides are TGTGCCAGCAGCCCGTTGGGCGAGCAGTACTTC.

The chain is built from TRBV3-1 and TRBJ2-5; the match to TRBD2 covers 7 bases. Losses at the gene ends were 8 bases for V and 2 bases for J; bases not matched to a gene: 26. This CDR3 is 20 amino acids long. CDR1 is LGHDT, CDR2 YNNKEL, per germline (reference sequence). The CDR3 DNA follows: TGTGCCAGCCATGTGCCCCCCGAAGGTCTAGCGGCGTCGATTCAAGAGACCCAGTACTTC. Encoded protein: CASHVPPEGLAASIQETQYF.

V and J are TRBV9 and TRBJ1-2, with D uncertain. Germline V gene lookup returns CDR1 SGDLS and CDR2 YYNGEE. Trimming cost V 7 bases and J 5 bases, with 18 bases left between them. This CDR3 has 14 residues. CDR3 sequence (DNA): TGTGCCAGCGCCAGCGGGGATCCCGGGTATGGCTACACCTTC. Amino acids: CASASGDPGYGYTF. Complete variable domain (other parts from reference TRBV9 and TRBJ1-2): DSGVTQTPKHLITATGQRVTLRCSPRSGDLSVYWYQQSLDQGLQFLIQYYNGEERAKGNILERFSAQQFPDLHSELNLSSLELGDSALYFCASASGDPGYGYTFGSGTRLTVV.

This chain uses TRBV13 with TRBJ2-1; 8 nucleotides line up with TRBD2. Germline V gives CDR1 PRHDT, CDR2 FYEKMQ (reference sequence). This CDR3 is built from 14 residues. Trimming at V came to 2 bases and at J to 6 bases, leaving 3 bases not matched to a gene. The CDR3: CASSLMRGVNEQFF. In DNA form, the CDR3 reads TGTGCCAGCAGCTTAATGCGGGGGGTCAATGAGCAGTTCTTC.

The chain is built from TRBV29-1 and TRBJ2-4; either TRBD1 or TRBD2 may fit D (5 bases each). The CDR3 spans 16 residues. CDR1 SQVTM and CDR2 ANQGSEA come from the germline V gene. The germline V and J ends were trimmed by 4 bases and 8 bases, with 24 bases remaining between them. CDR3 sequence (DNA): TGCAGCGTTGCTGCGAGCGTTGGGGGTTGGCGGGACATTCAGTACTTC. Translated, it gives CSVAASVGGWRDIQYF.

The chain has TRBV2 and TRBJ2-1; D remains unclear. Trimming left V 5 bases short and J 8 bases short, with 7 bases between. Germline CDR1 and CDR2: SNHLY and FYNNEI. CDR3 length: 11 residues. The CDR3 DNA is TGTGCCAGCAGTACTCGCGATGAGCAGTTCTTC. It codes for CASSTRDEQFF.

This clonotype was seen once. This chain joins TRBV28 and TRBJ1-5, with a weak D call TRBD1 (6 bases). Germline V gene lookup returns CDR1 MDHEN and CDR2 SYDVKM. There are 16 residues in the CDR3. Trimming left V 5 bases short and J 0 bases short, with 14 bases between. This chain's CDR3 is CASSPQTGSSNQPQHF. In nucleotides, the CDR3 is TGTGCCAGCAGTCCGCAGACAGGTAGTAGCAATCAGCCCCAGCATTTT. Using reference TRBV28 and TRBJ1-5 for the parts outside the CDR3, the full variable domain is DVKVTQSSRYLVKRTGEKVFLECVQDMDHENMFWYRQDPGLGLRLIYFSYDVKMKEKGDIPEGYSVSREKKERFSLILESASTNQTSMYLCASSPQTGSSNQPQHFGDGTRLSIL.

V gene TRBV11-2 combines with J gene TRBJ2-7, with D possibly TRBD1 on 6 matching bases. Trimming removed 5 bases from V and 0 bases from J, with 11 bases in between. The CDR3 has 14 residues. Germline CDR1 SGHAT, CDR2 FQNNGV. CDR3 sequence: CASSPRQDSYEQYV. The CDR3 DNA reads as TGTGCCAGCAGCCCCAGACAGGACTCCTACGAGCAGTACGTC.